The clone carrying this TCR beta chain came up a few times. Per germline, CDR1 LGHNA and CDR2 YNFKEQ. The CDR3 contains 18 residues. The germline V and J ends were trimmed by 0 bases and 1 base, with 15 bases remaining between them. The data were obtained in a study of T cells after yellow fever vaccination. TCRdb fed the 5' RACE reads into MiXCR, producing one record per CDR3 protein. Of some 340,000 distinct CDR3 sequences listed, roughly a tenth are singletons. Specimen: CD4+ T cells sorted from PBMCs, collected 45 days after the yellow fever booster vaccination. This receptor was identified in a man aged 18 to 35 who received the YFV17D yellow fever vaccine. This chain links TRBV4-2 with TRBJ2-2, with TRBD2 as a possible D gene (5 bases). This CDR3 reads CASSQEGGSSRNTGELFF. CDR3 in DNA: TGTGCCAGCAGCCAAGAAGGAGGTAGTTCCCGGAACACCGGGGAGCTGTTTTTT.